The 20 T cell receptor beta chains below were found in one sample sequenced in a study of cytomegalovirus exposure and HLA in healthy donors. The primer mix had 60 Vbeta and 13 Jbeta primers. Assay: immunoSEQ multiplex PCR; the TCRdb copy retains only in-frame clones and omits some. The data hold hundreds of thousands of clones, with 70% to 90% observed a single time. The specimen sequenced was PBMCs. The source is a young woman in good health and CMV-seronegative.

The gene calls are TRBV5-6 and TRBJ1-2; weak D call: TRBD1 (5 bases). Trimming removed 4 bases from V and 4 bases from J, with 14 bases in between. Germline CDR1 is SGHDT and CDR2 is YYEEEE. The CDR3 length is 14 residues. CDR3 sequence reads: CASSKDSPGYGYTF. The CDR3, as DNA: TGTGCCAGCAGCAAAGACAGTCCCGGCTATGGCTACACCTTC. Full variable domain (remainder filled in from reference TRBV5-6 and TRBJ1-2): DAGVTQSPTHLIKTRGQQVTLRCSPKSGHDTVSWYQQALGQGPQFIFQYYEEEERQRGNFPDRFSGHQFPNYSSELNVNALLLGDSALYLCASSKDSPGYGYTFGSGTRLTVV.

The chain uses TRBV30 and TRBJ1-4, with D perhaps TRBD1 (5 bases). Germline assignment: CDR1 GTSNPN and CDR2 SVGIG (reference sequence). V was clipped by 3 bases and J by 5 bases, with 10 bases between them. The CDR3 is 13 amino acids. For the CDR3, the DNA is TGTGCCTGGAGATCTGGACAAAATGAAAAACTGTTTTTT. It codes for CAWRSGQNEKLFF.

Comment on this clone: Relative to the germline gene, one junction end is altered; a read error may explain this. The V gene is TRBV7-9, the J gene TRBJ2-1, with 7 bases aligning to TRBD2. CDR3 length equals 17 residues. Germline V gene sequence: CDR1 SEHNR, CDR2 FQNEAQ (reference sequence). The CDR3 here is CSSSLHLTSPSRNEQFF. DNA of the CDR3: TGTTCCAGCAGCTTACATCTGACTAGCCCTTCGAGAAATGAGCAGTTCTTC.

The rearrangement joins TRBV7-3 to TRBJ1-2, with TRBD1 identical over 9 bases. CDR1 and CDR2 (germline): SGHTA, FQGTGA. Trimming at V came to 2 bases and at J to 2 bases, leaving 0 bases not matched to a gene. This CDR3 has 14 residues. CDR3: CASSLGTGNYGYTF. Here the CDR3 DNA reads TGTGCCAGCAGCTTAGGGACAGGGAACTATGGCTACACCTTC. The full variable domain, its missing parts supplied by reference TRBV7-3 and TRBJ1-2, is GAGVSQTPSNKVTEKGKYVELRCDPISGHTALYWYRQSLGQGPEFLIYFQGTGAADDSGLPNDRFFAVRPEGSVSTLKIQRTERGDSAVYLCASSLGTGNYGYTFGSGTRLTVV.

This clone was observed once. CDR3 in amino acids: CASSLLGRGGYTF. DNA of the CDR3: TGTGCCAGCAGCTTACTGGGGCGCGGTGGCTACACCTTC. The V and J genes are TRBV11-2 and TRBJ1-2, with a weak D call TRBD1 (5 bases). The germline V gene has CDR1 SGHAT and CDR2 FQNNGV. The CDR3 covers 13 residues. V dropped 2 bases and J dropped 7 bases, with 11 bases sitting between them. The entire variable domain, with the rest obtained from reference TRBV11-2 and TRBJ1-2, is as follows: EAGVAQSPRYKIIEKRQSVAFWCNPISGHATLYWYQQILGQGPKLLIQFQNNGVVDDSQLPKDRFSAERLKGVDSTLKIQPAKLEDSAVYLCASSLLGRGGYTFGSGTRLTVV.

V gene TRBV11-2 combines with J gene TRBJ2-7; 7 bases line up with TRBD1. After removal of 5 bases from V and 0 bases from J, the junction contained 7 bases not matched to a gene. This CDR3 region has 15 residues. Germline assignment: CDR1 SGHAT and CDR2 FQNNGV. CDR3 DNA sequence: TGTGCCAGCAGCGTTCCGGGACAGCTCTCCTACGAGCAGTACTTC. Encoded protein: CASSVPGQLSYEQYF.

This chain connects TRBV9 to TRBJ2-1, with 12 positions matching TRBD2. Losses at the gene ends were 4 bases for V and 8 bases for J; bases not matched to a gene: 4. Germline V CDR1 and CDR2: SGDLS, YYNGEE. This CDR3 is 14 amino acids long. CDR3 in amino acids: CASSSSGGAHEQFF. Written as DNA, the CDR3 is TGTGCCAGCAGCTCTAGCGGGGGGGCACATGAGCAGTTCTTC.

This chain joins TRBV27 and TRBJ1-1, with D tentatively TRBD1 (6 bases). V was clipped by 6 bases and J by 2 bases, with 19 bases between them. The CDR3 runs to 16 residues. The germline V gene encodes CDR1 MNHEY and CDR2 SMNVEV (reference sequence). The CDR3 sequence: CASRRQAKLTNTEAFF. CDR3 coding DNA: TGTGCCAGCAGAAGACAGGCCAAACTAACTAACACTGAAGCTTTCTTT.

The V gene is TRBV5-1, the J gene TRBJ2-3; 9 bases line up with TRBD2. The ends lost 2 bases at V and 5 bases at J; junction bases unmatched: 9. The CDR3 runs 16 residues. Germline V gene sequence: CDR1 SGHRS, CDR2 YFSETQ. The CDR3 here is CASSLRAGGQGDTQYF. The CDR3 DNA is TGCGCCAGCAGCTTAAGGGCGGGGGGGCAAGGAGATACGCAGTATTTT.

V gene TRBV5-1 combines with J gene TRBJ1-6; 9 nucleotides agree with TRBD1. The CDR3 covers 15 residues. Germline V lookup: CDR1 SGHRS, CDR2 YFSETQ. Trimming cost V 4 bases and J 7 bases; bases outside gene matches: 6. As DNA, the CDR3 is TGCGCCAGCAGCCCGGACAGGGGAGACAATTCACCCCTCCACTTT. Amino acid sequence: CASSPDRGDNSPLHF.

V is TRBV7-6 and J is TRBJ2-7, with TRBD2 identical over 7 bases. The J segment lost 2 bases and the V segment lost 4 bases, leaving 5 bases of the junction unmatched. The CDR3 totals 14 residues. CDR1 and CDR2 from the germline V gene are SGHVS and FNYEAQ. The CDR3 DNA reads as TGTGCCAGCAGCTCCGGACTAGAAGCCTACGAGCAGTACTTC. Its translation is CASSSGLEAYEQYF. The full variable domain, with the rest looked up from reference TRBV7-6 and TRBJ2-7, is GAGVSQSPRYKVTKRGQDVALRCDPISGHVSLYWYRQALGQGPEFLTYFNYEAQQDKSGLPNDRFSAERPEGSISTLTIQRTEQRDSAMYRCASSSGLEAYEQYFGPGTRLTVT.

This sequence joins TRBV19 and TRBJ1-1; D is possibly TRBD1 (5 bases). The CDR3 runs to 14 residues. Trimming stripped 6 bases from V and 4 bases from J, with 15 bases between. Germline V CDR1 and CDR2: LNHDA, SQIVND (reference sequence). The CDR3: CASSSQQAVTEAFF. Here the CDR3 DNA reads TGTGCCAGTAGCTCGCAACAGGCAGTCACTGAAGCTTTCTTT. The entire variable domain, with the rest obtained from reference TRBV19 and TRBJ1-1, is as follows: DGGITQSPKYLFRKEGQNVTLSCEQNLNHDAMYWYRQDPGQGLRLIYYSQIVNDFQKGDIAEGYSVSREKKESFPLTVTSAQKNPTAFYLCASSSQQAVTEAFFGQGTRLTVV.

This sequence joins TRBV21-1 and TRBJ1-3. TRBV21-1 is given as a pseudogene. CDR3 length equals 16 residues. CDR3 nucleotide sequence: TGTGCCAGCATCGACGGAGCGGGGGCGGAGGGAAACACCATATATTTT. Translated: CASIDGAGAEGNTIYF.

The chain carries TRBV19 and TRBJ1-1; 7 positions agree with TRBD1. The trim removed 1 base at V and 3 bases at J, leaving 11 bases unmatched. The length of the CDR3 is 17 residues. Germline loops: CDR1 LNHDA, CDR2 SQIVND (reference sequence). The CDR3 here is CASSIGQGLRWYTEAFF. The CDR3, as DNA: TGTGCCAGTAGTATAGGACAGGGTTTAAGATGGTACACTGAAGCTTTCTTT.

CDR3 loop: CASSPGTDKWEQYF. The CDR3 region has the DNA TGTGCCAGCAGTCCCGGGACTGACAAATGGGAGCAGTACTTC. The chain recombines TRBV6-6 with TRBJ2-7; D perhaps matches TRBD2 (6 bases). From germline, CDR1 is MNHNY and CDR2 SVGAGI (reference sequence). The germline V and J ends were trimmed by 5 bases and 7 bases, with 18 bases remaining between them. The CDR3 consists of 14 residues.

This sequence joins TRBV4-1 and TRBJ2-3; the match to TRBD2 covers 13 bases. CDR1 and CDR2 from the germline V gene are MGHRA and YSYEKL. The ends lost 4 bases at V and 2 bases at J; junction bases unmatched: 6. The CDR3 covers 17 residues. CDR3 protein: CASSLWTSGGYTDTQYF. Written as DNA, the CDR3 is TGCGCCAGCAGCCTTTGGACTAGCGGGGGCTACACAGATACGCAGTATTTT.

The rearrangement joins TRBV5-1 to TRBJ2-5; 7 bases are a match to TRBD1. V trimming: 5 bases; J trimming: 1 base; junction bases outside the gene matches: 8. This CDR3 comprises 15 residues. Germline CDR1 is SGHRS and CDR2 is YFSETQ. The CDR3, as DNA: TGCGCCAGCAGTTCTACAGGGGCTCTCCAAGAGACCCAGTACTTC. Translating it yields CASSSTGALQETQYF.

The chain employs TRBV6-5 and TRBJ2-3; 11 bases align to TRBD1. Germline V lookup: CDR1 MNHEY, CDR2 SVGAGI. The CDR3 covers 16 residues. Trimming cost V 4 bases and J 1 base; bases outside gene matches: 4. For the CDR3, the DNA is TGTGCCAGCAGTTCGGGACAGGGGGTGGGCACAGATACGCAGTATTTT. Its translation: CASSSGQGVGTDTQYF.

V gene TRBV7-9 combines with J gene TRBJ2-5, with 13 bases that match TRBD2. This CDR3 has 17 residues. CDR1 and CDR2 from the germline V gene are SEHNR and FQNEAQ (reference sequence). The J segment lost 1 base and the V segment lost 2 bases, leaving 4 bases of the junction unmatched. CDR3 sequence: CASSLSGLAGAQETQYF. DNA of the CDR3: TGTGCCAGCAGCTTATCAGGACTAGCGGGGGCCCAAGAGACCCAGTACTTC.

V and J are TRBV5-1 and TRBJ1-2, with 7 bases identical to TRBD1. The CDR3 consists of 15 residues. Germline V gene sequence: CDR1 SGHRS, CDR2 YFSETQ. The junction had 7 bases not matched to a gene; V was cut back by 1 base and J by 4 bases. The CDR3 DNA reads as TGCGCCAGCAGCTTGAGACAGGGCCAGTTCTATGGCTACACCTTC. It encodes CASSLRQGQFYGYTF.